The next 5 T cell receptor delta chains were all read from a single sample in a study of gamma-delta T cells after stem cell transplantation (dated by TCRdb to between 2015 and 2016). Libraries were prepared through RT-PCR. The sequencer listed for this sample is Illumina MiSeq. TCRdb reprocessed the public reads with the caller CATT; rows with the same DNA were merged afterwards. The sample table shows under 2,500 delta-chain clones, and approximately 4.2% are seen once. The ten largest clones capture roughly a third of the sample. Sequencing used gamma-delta T cells. The receptor set was obtained from a human donor. It is not recorded whose cells these are; they may come from a transplant donor.

This clone has ten or more counts. This likely stems from a read error, as it lies one base from a far larger clone. This sample includes further DNA sequences coding for the same CDR3. The V gene is TRDV2, the J gene TRDJ1; 7 bases are shared with TRDD3. The germline CDR1 and CDR2 sequences are GEAIGNYY and EKD. After removal of 7 bases from V and 0 bases from J, the junction contained 16 bases not matched to a gene. CDR3 length: 17 amino acids. The CDR3, as DNA: TGTGCCTGCGAGAGGCTACTGGGGCACCAGAACACCGATAAACTCATCTTT. This translates into CACERLLGHQNTDKLIF.

Concerning this clone itself: Translating this DNA gives a protein that differs at residue 6 from the TCRdb one, which belongs to a much larger clone; a read error is likely, and the protein shown is this translation. The chain links TRDV2 to TRDJ1; 9 nucleotides align to TRDD3. J was trimmed by 0 bases and V by 4 bases; bases with no gene match: 8. Per the germline V gene, CDR1 is GEAIGNYY and CDR2 is EKD. The length of the CDR3 is 16 residues. The CDR3 DNA follows: TGTGCCTGTGATCGCCCGGGGGATACCAACACCGATAAACTCATCTTT. Protein: CACDRPGDTNTDKLIF.

This rearrangement joins TRDV2 to TRDJ1; 8 nucleotides agree with TRDD3. This CDR3 region has 15 residues. With 4 bases clipped from V and 3 bases from J, the junction kept 9 bases outside the gene matches. The germline V gene encodes CDR1 GEAIGNYY and CDR2 EKD. CDR3 nucleotide sequence: TGTGCCTGTGAGTTACTGGGGGCTACATCCGATAAACTCATCTTT. It specifies CACELLGATSDKLIF.

Regarding this clone: Other DNA sequences of this sample code for an identical CDR3. CDR3 protein: CACERLGATNTDKLIF. The CDR3 nucleotides read TGTGCCTGTGAGCGCCTGGGGGCTACCAACACCGATAAACTCATCTTT. The rearrangement links TRDV2 to TRDJ1, with 7 bases that match TRDD3. J gave up 0 bases and V 4 bases, and 10 bases lay outside the gene matches. The CDR3 has 16 amino acids. Germline V gene lookup returns CDR1 GEAIGNYY and CDR2 EKD.

This clone was seen a few times. The likely explanation is a read error, given a far larger clone one base away. Different DNA sequences within this sample yield the same CDR3. The rearrangement uses TRDV2 and TRDJ1; 13 nucleotides line up with TRDD3. The CDR3 is 15 amino acids. V lost 0 bases and J lost 11; bases outside the gene matches: 8. The germline CDR1 and CDR2 sequences are GEAIGNYY and EKD. CDR3 sequence: CACDTVGTGGYELIF. The CDR3 DNA follows: TGTGCCTGTGACACCGTGGGGACTGGGGGATACGAGCTCATCTTT.